Listed here are 21 T cell receptor beta chains from one sample, sequenced in a study of blood T cell repertoires in COVID-19. Profiling relied on immunoSEQ multiplex PCR, and the TCRdb table lists in-frame clones only, not all of them. The table includes 300,000 to 450,000 clones, roughly 84% detected once. The sequenced sample was PBMCs or T cells enriched from blood (not recorded which). The receptors were gathered from a woman in her twenties or thirties who had recovered from COVID-19.

V usage is TRBV27 and J usage is TRBJ2-1; 8 bases line up with TRBD2. The CDR3 spans 17 residues. The germline V gene encodes CDR1 MNHEY and CDR2 SMNVEV (reference sequence). After removal of 0 bases from V and 7 bases from J, the junction contained 11 bases not matched to a gene. For the CDR3, the DNA is TGTGCCAGCAGTTTATCACCGGTTGCGGGGGGTTTAAATGAGCAGTTCTTC. As protein: CASSLSPVAGGLNEQFF.

This chain connects TRBV27 to TRBJ2-7, with 9 bases matching TRBD1. CDR1 MNHEY and CDR2 SMNVEV come from the germline V gene (reference sequence). With V trimmed by 4 bases and J by 6 bases, 7 bases remained unmatched. The CDR3 spans 14 residues. The chain's CDR3 is CASSSGQGRSEQYF. The CDR3 bases are TGTGCCAGCAGTTCGGGACAGGGTCGGTCCGAGCAGTACTTC.

The V and J genes are TRBV7-9 and TRBJ2-5, with TRBD1 matching 8 bases. With V trimmed by 5 bases and J by 1 base, 9 bases remained unmatched. This CDR3 is built from 16 residues. Looked up from germline, CDR1 is SEHNR and CDR2 is FQNEAQ (reference sequence). The CDR3 DNA reads TGTGCCAGCAGCCCCGGGACAGGCGCGTCCCAAGAGACCCAGTACTTC. It translates to CASSPGTGASQETQYF.

Points on this clone: A read error may account for a junction end that differs from germline. The chain combines TRBV10-2 with TRBJ1-6; 9 bases align to TRBD1. In germline, CDR1 is WSHSY, CDR2 SAAADI. This CDR3 spans 15 amino acids. The CDR3 here is CASSESGTGYSPLHF. In DNA, the CDR3 is TGCGCCAGCAGTGAGTCCGGGACAGGGTATTCCCCCCTCCACTTT.

CDR3 in DNA: TGTGCCACGCAGACCGGACACGTCCTTAGCAATCAGCCCCAGCATTTT. Its translation: CATQTGHVLSNQPQHF. The chain combines TRBV28 with TRBJ1-5; possible D gene TRBD1, 5 bases. The V and J ends lost 10 bases and 0 bases respectively, with 19 bases between them. CDR1 and CDR2 (germline): MDHEN, SYDVKM. The CDR3 is 16 residues long. Using reference TRBV28 and TRBJ1-5 for the parts outside the CDR3, the full variable domain is DVKVTQSSRYLVKRTGEKVFLECVQDMDHENMFWYRQDPGLGLRLIYFSYDVKMKEKGDIPEGYSVSREKKERFSLILESASTNQTSMYLCATQTGHVLSNQPQHFGDGTRLSIL.

This clone was detected once. V is TRBV3-1 (or the pseudogene TRBV3-2) and J is TRBJ2-5; 8 bases fit TRBD2. The V gene's germline CDR1 is LGHDT and CDR2 YNNKEL (reference sequence). V was pared by 1 base and J by 5 bases, with 0 bases of the junction left unmatched. This CDR3 has 13 amino acids. CDR3 in DNA: TGTGCCAGCAGCCAAGGCGGGGGGGAGACCCAGTACTTC. The encoded protein is CASSQGGGETQYF.

As DNA, the CDR3 is TGCGCCAGCAGCCAAGATCGGGGGACTAGCGGGGGCACAGATACGCAGTATTTT. It encodes CASSQDRGTSGGTDTQYF. The gene calls are TRBV4-1 and TRBJ2-3; TRBD2 matches at 13 bases. Germline V CDR1 and CDR2: MGHRA, YSYEKL. J lost 1 base, V lost 0 bases, and 4 bases had no gene match. The length of the CDR3 is 18 residues.

The genes are TRBV28 and TRBJ2-7, with 10 bases identical to TRBD1. The CDR3 spans 14 residues. Germline CDR1 and CDR2: MDHEN and SYDVKM. V gave up 3 bases and J gave up 7 bases; unmatched junction bases: 6. The chain's CDR3 is CASSLTGGAWEQYF. The CDR3 nucleotides are TGTGCCAGCAGTTTGACAGGGGGCGCCTGGGAGCAGTACTTC. Filled out from reference TRBV28 and TRBJ2-7, the complete variable domain reads DVKVTQSSRYLVKRTGEKVFLECVQDMDHENMFWYRQDPGLGLRLIYFSYDVKMKEKGDIPEGYSVSREKKERFSLILESASTNQTSMYLCASSLTGGAWEQYFGPGTRLTVT.

V is TRBV7-2 and J is TRBJ1-2; 8 nucleotides match TRBD1. The J segment lost 2 bases and the V segment lost 2 bases, leaving 4 bases of the junction unmatched. The CDR3 consists of 15 residues. Germline CDR1 and CDR2: SGHTA and FQGNSA. The chain's CDR3 is CASSLSGGGNYGYTF. The CDR3 DNA reads TGTGCCAGCAGCTTATCAGGGGGCGGGAACTATGGCTACACCTTC. Supplemented by reference TRBV7-2 and TRBJ1-2, the full variable domain reads GAGVSQSPSNKVTEKGKDVELRCDPISGHTALYWYRQSLGQGLEFLIYFQGNSAPDKSGLPSDRFSAERTGGSVSTLTIQRTQQEDSAVYLCASSLSGGGNYGYTFGSGTRLTVV.

This chain uses TRBV9 with TRBJ2-7; TRBD2 matches at 12 bases. CDR1 is SGDLS and CDR2 is YYNGEE in the germline V gene. Trimming removed 4 bases from V and 2 bases from J; junction bases left unmatched: 7. The CDR3 extends over 16 amino acids. The DNA for the CDR3 is TGTGCCAGCAGCCCCCGCCCTAGCGGGGGGGCCTACGAGCAGTACTTC. Amino acids: CASSPRPSGGAYEQYF. Using reference TRBV9 and TRBJ2-7 for the parts outside the CDR3, the full variable domain is DSGVTQTPKHLITATGQRVTLRCSPRSGDLSVYWYQQSLDQGLQFLIQYYNGEERAKGNILERFSAQQFPDLHSELNLSSLELGDSALYFCASSPRPSGGAYEQYFGPGTRLTVT.

The chain uses TRBV4-1 and TRBJ1-5, with TRBD1 matching over 9 bases. The CDR3 loop spans 16 amino acids. J was trimmed by 1 base and V by 4 bases; bases with no gene match: 5. CDR1 and CDR2 (germline): MGHRA, YSYEKL. The CDR3 DNA reads as TGCGCCAGCAGCCCTTTCGGGACAGGGAGCAATCAGCCCCAGCATTTT. It is translated as CASSPFGTGSNQPQHF.

This clone was counted once. This CDR3 reads CASSPAGGRDTQYF. DNA for the CDR3: TGTGCCAGCAGCCCGGCGGGGGGTCGAGATACGCAGTATTTT. The chain employs TRBV12-1 and TRBJ2-3; TRBD2 reflects the table's D call only, with no check against the DNA. TRBV12-1 is reported as a pseudogene. This CDR3 is built from 14 residues.

Written as DNA, the CDR3 is TGTGCCAGCAGTGAATCGGTTCGGCTAGCGGGGAATGGGGAGCAGTACTTC. Amino acids: CASSESVRLAGNGEQYF. This chain links TRBV6-1 with TRBJ2-7; 9 bases are a match to TRBD2. Germline loops: CDR1 MNHNS, CDR2 SASEGT. The CDR3 loop spans 17 amino acids. The trim removed 2 bases at V and 7 bases at J, leaving 15 bases unmatched.

The chain has TRBV7-9 and TRBJ1-6, with a possible D match to TRBD1 (6 bases). The CDR3 consists of 17 residues. Germline CDR1 and CDR2: SEHNR and FQNEAQ (reference sequence). V lost 4 bases to trimming and J lost 6 bases, with 19 bases between them. The CDR3 region is CASSSLGHPGSNSPLHF. For the CDR3, the DNA is TGTGCCAGCAGCTCCCTGGGACACCCGGGATCTAATTCACCCCTCCACTTT.

The gene calls are TRBV7-6 and TRBJ2-5; D perhaps matches TRBD1 (6 bases). V was clipped by 3 bases and J by 3 bases, with 11 bases between them. Germline V gene data show CDR1 as SGHVS and CDR2 as FNYEAQ. The CDR3 totals 14 residues. CDR3 protein: CASSLQGKEETQYF. The CDR3 nucleotides are TGTGCCAGCAGCTTGCAGGGGAAAGAAGAGACCCAGTACTTC.

The rearrangement joins TRBV5-6 to TRBJ1-2; no clear D. The CDR3 totals 15 residues. Germline V gives CDR1 SGHDT, CDR2 YYEEEE. Trimming pared 4 bases from V and 0 bases from J, leaving 13 bases between. CDR3 nucleotide sequence: TGTGCCAGCAGCGGAGGACCGTTAGCTAACTATGGCTACACCTTC. Translating gives CASSGGPLANYGYTF.

This sequence joins TRBV2 and TRBJ1-5; no definite D call. Per the germline V gene, CDR1 is SNHLY and CDR2 is FYNNEI. Trimming cost V 5 bases and J 1 base, with 18 bases left between them. The CDR3 has 17 residues. In DNA form, the CDR3 reads TGTGCCAGCAGTTCGTACGGGGTGAGAGTAAGCAATCAGCCCCAGCATTTT. It translates to CASSSYGVRVSNQPQHF.

The table lists this clone with a count of one. The genes are TRBV5-1 and TRBJ2-7; D is perhaps TRBD2 (7 bases). The CDR3 has 14 residues. The germline CDR1 and CDR2 sequences are SGHRS and YFSETQ. Trimming left V 4 bases short and J 3 bases short, with 14 bases between. The CDR3 here is CASSPEGGFYEQYF. DNA for the CDR3: TGCGCCAGCAGCCCGGAGGGGGGGTTCTACGAGCAGTACTTC.

The rearrangement uses TRBV11-2 and TRBJ2-3, with 7 bases aligning to TRBD1. The ends lost 7 bases at V and 5 bases at J; junction bases unmatched: 9. CDR1 and CDR2 from the germline V gene are SGHAT and FQNNGV. This CDR3 comprises 14 residues. CDR3 DNA: TGTGCCAGCATGAACAGGGGAATAGGAGATACGCAGTATTTT. Protein product: CASMNRGIGDTQYF.

This chain's CDR3 is CASSSSGGGRYTGELFF. CDR3 in DNA: TGTGCCAGCAGTTCCTCCGGGGGAGGGAGGTACACCGGGGAGCTGTTTTTT. The chain couples TRBV27 to TRBJ2-2; 7 nucleotides agree with TRBD2. This CDR3 region has 17 residues. Germline lookup yields CDR1 MNHEY and CDR2 SMNVEV (reference sequence). The trim removed 4 bases at V and 3 bases at J, leaving 11 bases unmatched.

The chain uses TRBV28 and TRBJ1-5; 7 bases map to TRBD1. Germline CDR1 reads MDHEN; CDR2 reads SYDVKM. V shed 7 bases and J 3 bases; nucleotides not matched to a gene: 6. This CDR3 is 14 amino acids long. CDR3 in amino acids: CASNRGGYNQPQHF. The CDR3 region has the DNA TGTGCCAGCAATAGAGGGGGCTACAATCAGCCCCAGCATTTT. Looking up the rest from reference TRBV28 and TRBJ1-5 gives the full variable domain: DVKVTQSSRYLVKRTGEKVFLECVQDMDHENMFWYRQDPGLGLRLIYFSYDVKMKEKGDIPEGYSVSREKKERFSLILESASTNQTSMYLCASNRGGYNQPQHFGDGTRLSIL.